The 12 T cell receptor beta chains below were found in one sample sequenced in a study of T-cell memory formation after mild COVID-19 (dated by TCRdb to the early 2020s). Receptor libraries were prepared by 5' RACE. Sequencing was performed on an Illumina NovaSeq 6000. TCRdb reprocessing: public reads trimmed at Q25 with fastp, clones called with MiXCR, in-frame beta chains kept. For every CDR3 protein sequence, its rows merge into one entry that carries the most common genes and DNA. Recorded for this sample are about 240,000 distinct CDR3 sequences; more than 8% of them occurred a single time. The leading ten clones occupy 20% to 25% of the sample. Input material: PBMCs or a T cell subset sorted from them (not recorded which). These receptors were collected from a man between 18 and 35 years old who had mild COVID-19 (a few samples of this study predate the infection). The sample titles of this study are shuffled in the database, so cell type and time point are left out; the donor was told from shared clones.

This clonotype was detected only a few times. The CDR3 loop is CASESGGASLGTEAFF. The CDR3 DNA follows: TGCGCCAGCGAATCAGGGGGCGCAAGTTTGGGCACTGAAGCTTTCTTT. V and J are TRBV5-1 and TRBJ1-1, with 8 bases that match TRBD1. CDR3 size: 16 residues. The germline V gene has CDR1 SGHRS and CDR2 YFSETQ. J was trimmed by 4 bases and V by 7 bases; bases with no gene match: 15.

In this sample, this clonotype turned up many times. The chain has TRBV5-1 and TRBJ2-6; D remains ambiguous. This CDR3 contains 18 residues. The V end was cut by 4 bases, the J end by 0 bases, with 17 bases between. Germline CDR1 and CDR2: SGHRS and YFSETQ. CDR3 nucleotide sequence: TGCGCCAGCAGCCCAACCGGTGACCCCAGCTCTGGGGCCAACGTCCTGACTTTC. It is translated as CASSPTGDPSSGANVLTF.

This chain joins TRBV7-9 and TRBJ2-3; no reliable D call. The CDR3 spans 13 residues. The V gene's germline CDR1 is SEHNR and CDR2 FQNEAQ (reference sequence). Trimming shortened V by 5 bases and J by 8 bases, and 14 bases separated the two germline ends. The CDR3 spells CASSAGRITTQYF. CDR3 nucleotides: TGTGCCAGCAGCGCTGGGCGCATTACTACGCAGTATTTT. Supplemented by reference TRBV7-9 and TRBJ2-3, the full variable domain reads DTGVSQNPRHKITKRGQNVTFRCDPISEHNRLYWYRQTLGQGPEFLTYFQNEAQLEKSRLLSDRFSAERPKGSFSTLEIQRTEQGDSAMYLCASSAGRITTQYFGPGTRLTVL.

The genes are TRBV9 and TRBJ2-1, with D maybe TRBD2 (6 bases). The germline V and J ends were trimmed by 0 bases and 6 bases, with 13 bases remaining between them. CDR1 and CDR2 from the germline V gene are SGDLS and YYNGEE. The CDR3 has 15 residues. In DNA form, the CDR3 reads TGTGCCAGCAGCGTAGAGTGGGGGGATGGCAATGAGCAGTTCTTC. Translation: CASSVEWGDGNEQFF.

The rearrangement joins TRBV19 to TRBJ1-6; no clear D. Germline CDR1 is LNHDA and CDR2 is SQIVND (reference sequence). V lost 1 base and J 9 bases, leaving 4 bases between the germline ends. The CDR3 loop spans 12 amino acids. The chain's CDR3 is CASSIGGSPLHF. CDR3 DNA: TGTGCCAGTAGTATAGGGGGTTCACCCCTCCACTTT.

The rearrangement uses TRBV12-3 or TRBV12-4 and TRBJ1-1, with TRBD1 identical over 7 bases. J lost 5 bases, V lost 6 bases, and 9 bases had no gene match. CDR3 size: 14 residues. The CDR3 DNA is TGTGCCAGCAGCTCTCAGGGGGATGGAACTGAAGCTTTCTTT. Protein product: CASSSQGDGTEAFF.

This chain uses TRBV21-1 with TRBJ2-7. TRBV21-1 is reported as a pseudogene. The CDR3 extends over 13 amino acids. The CDR3 DNA follows: TGTGCCAGCAGCAAACTGTGTCCCTACGAGCAGTACGTC. It is translated as CASSKLCPYEQYV.

This clonotype was seen repeatedly, ten times or more. The DNA of the CDR3 is TGTGCCAGCAGTTACTCGACCTCGGGTCACGGGGAGCTGTTTTTT. This encodes CASSYSTSGHGELFF. The genes are TRBV6-5 and TRBJ2-2; D call uncertain. The CDR3 covers 15 residues. Between the trimmed V and J ends, which lost 0 bases and 7 bases, there was a span of 12 bases. The germline gives CDR1 MNHEY, CDR2 SVGAGI.

The J gene is TRBJ2-5, the V gene TRBV5-1; a weak D match, TRBD2 (7 bases). Trimming cost V 4 bases and J 4 bases, with 17 bases left between them. The CDR3 has 15 amino acids. Per the germline V gene, CDR1 is SGHRS and CDR2 is YFSETQ. This CDR3 is CASSGEGHGRETQYF. The CDR3 nucleotides are TGCGCCAGCAGCGGGGAGGGACACGGGAGAGAGACCCAGTACTTC. Full variable domain (missing parts from reference TRBV5-1 and TRBJ2-5): KAGVTQTPRYLIKTRGQQVTLSCSPISGHRSVSWYQQTPGQGLQFLFEYFSETQRNKGNFPGRFSGRQFSNSRSEMNVSTLELGDSALYLCASSGEGHGRETQYFGPGTRLLVL.

This clonotype appeared a few times. The V gene is TRBV7-6, the J gene TRBJ2-3; D could derive from TRBD1 or TRBD2 (6 bases each). CDR1 SGHVS and CDR2 FNYEAQ come from the germline V gene. The ends were cut back, 6 bases at V and 4 bases at J, with 14 bases in the middle. The CDR3 sequence is 14 residues long. The CDR3 DNA reads TGTGCCAGCAGGGGGGGCGGGGAGGCAGATACGCAGTATTTT. Translation: CASRGGGEADTQYF.

The rearrangement links TRBV6-5 to TRBJ2-7, with D uncertain. V lost 5 bases and J 0 bases, leaving 8 bases between the germline ends. Per the germline V gene, CDR1 is MNHEY and CDR2 is SVGAGI. The length of the CDR3 is 13 residues. CDR3 DNA: TGTGCCAGCAGTGGACGGAGCTCCTACGAGCAGTACTTC. This encodes CASSGRSSYEQYF.

The chain combines TRBV4-3 with TRBJ1-2; D may be TRBD1 (6 bases). V was shortened by 0 bases and J by 6 bases, with 14 bases between the two germline ends. The CDR3 consists of 15 residues. Germline V gives CDR1 LGHNA, CDR2 YSLEER. CDR3 coding DNA: TGCGCCAGCAGCCAAGAGGGAGGGGGATTCGATGGCTACACCTTC. Translation: CASSQEGGGFDGYTF.